This T cell receptor beta chain came from a study of Ad26.COV2.S vaccination and SARS-CoV-2 variants. Overall study: COV1001, an Ad26.COV2.S trial, supplied this vaccine-arm donor.

CDR3 length equals 13 residues. Trimming at V came to 7 bases and at J to 4 bases, leaving 8 bases not matched to a gene. Per the germline V gene, CDR1 is GTSNPN and CDR2 is SVGIG (reference sequence). Measured with immunoSEQ multiplex PCR; TCRdb has only the in-frame clones, and not every one. The table includes about 680,000 clones, approximately 88% detected once. Treatment in this sample: some 20 received Ad26.COV2.S at low or high dose, single or two shots; about 5 received placebo; per-sample allocation not given. Following the first vaccine or placebo injection, samples were taken on day 63. V is TRBV30 and J is TRBJ2-3, with TRBD1 matching 7 bases. The TCR comes from a person aged 18-65 years who received the Ad26.COV2.S COVID-19 vaccine or a placebo. The source material was peripheral blood, sampled in a trial of Ad26.COV2.S vaccine versus placebo. The CDR3 protein is CAYNRGGSDTQYF. The CDR3 bases are TGTGCCTATAACAGGGGTGGGTCAGATACGCAGTATTTT.